One T cell receptor beta chain is described in this entry. This clonotype was observed once. It has no known antigen specificity. No much larger clone is present one base from it, and per-base qualities are unavailable. A single read offers scant evidence. The receptor library was made with RT-PCR. Sequenced on a NextSeq 550. TCRdb trimmed public reads at Q25 via fastp, called clones via MiXCR and kept in-frame beta chains. Each entry is one CDR3 protein sequence, shown with its most common DNA and genes. Here the sample has approximately 200,000 distinct CDR3 sequences; about 40% occur a single time. The ten top clones hold approximately 32% of the sample. This record belongs to a study of patients and donors after allogeneic stem cell transplantation (dated by TCRdb to the early 2020s). The CDR3 runs 13 amino acids, cysteine and phenylalanine included. The kept DNA is CDR3 alone, 39 bases in frame from the first base. From a lookup of the germline V gene, CDR1 and CDR2 are SQVTM and ANQGSEA. V loses 4 bases, J loses 2 bases, and the germline ends lie 11 bases apart.

This receptor was taken from a human donor who was either an allogeneic HSCT recipient or a stem cell or donor lymphocyte infusion donor (not recorded which). It is not recorded whose cells these are; they may come from a transplant donor. Here the chain combines TRBV29-1 and TRBJ1-2, with the identity of the D gene unclear. The sample was blood, either unsorted or a sorted T cell fraction (not recorded which). The DNA is TGCAGCGTTGTGAGGGAGGTCAACTATGGCTACACCTTC. Its coded protein is CSVVREVNYGYTF. With the portions outside the CDR3 filled from the reference TRBV29-1 and TRBJ1-2 genes, the complete variable region becomes SAVISQKPSRDICQRGTSLTIQCQVDSQVTMMFWYRQQPGQSLTLIATANQGSEATYESGFVIDKFPISRPNLTFSTLTVSNMSPEDSSIYLCSVVREVNYGYTFGSGTRLTVV.